These T cell receptor beta chains were read from a single sample in a study of blood T cell repertoires in COVID-19. This table comes from immunoSEQ multiplex PCR, and its TCRdb copy is limited to in-frame clones, with some not included. The sample has about 110,000 clones; about 78% are singletons. Specimen: peripheral blood. The receptors were gathered from a human donor in a cohort sampled during active or convalescent COVID-19. CDR3s include the opening cysteine and the closing phenylalanine or tryptophan. Each record gives: D gene, clone size, J gene, V gene, CDR3 DNA, CDR3 protein. D genes are given only for firm matches. Clone size is given for some rows only: seen once, a few or many times, or a class if the clone is expanded.

TRBD1 | - | TRBJ1-5 | TRBV11-1 | TGTGCCAGCAGTTCTCCAACAGGGGGCTGCAATCAGCCCCAGCATTTT | CASSSPTGGCNQPQHF
- | once | TRBJ1-3 | TRBV20-1 | TGCAGTGCTAGTTGGAGCTCTGGAAACACCATATATTTT | CSASWSSGNTIYF
- | - | TRBJ2-7 | TRBV7-9 | TGTGCCAGCAGCGCCCTAAACTCCTACGAGCAGTACTTC | CASSALNSYEQYF
TRBD1 | - | TRBJ2-5 | TRBV7-9 | TGTGCCAGCAGCTTAGAGGGACAGGGTTCGGGGGAGACCCAGTACTTC | CASSLEGQGSGETQYF
TRBD1 | few | TRBJ2-3 | TRBV29-1 | TGCAGCGTTGAAGGCGGGACAGGGCAGGGGACAGATACGCAGTATTTT | CSVEGGTGQGTDTQYF
- | once | TRBJ2-5 | TRBV7-2 | TGTGCCAGCAGCCGGGGACAACAAGAGACCCAGTACTTC | CASSRGQQETQYF
TRBD2 | - | TRBJ2-7 | TRBV28 | TGTGCCAGCAGTTTGCGAGCGGGGATTCGCGAGCAGTACTTC | CASSLRAGIREQYF
- | - | TRBJ1-1 | TRBV27 | TGTGCCAGCATGAGGGGGTATAGGGGCACTGAAGCTTTCTTT | CASMRGYRGTEAFF
- | few | TRBJ1-2 | TRBV12-5 | TGTGCTAGTGGAATGACTGCTAACTATGGCTACACCTTC | CASGMTANYGYTF
- | - | TRBJ2-3 | TRBV7-9 | TGTGCCAGCAGCTTAGCGCTAACAGATACGCAGTATTTT | CASSLALTDTQYF
TRBD2 | - | TRBJ2-1 | TRBV19 | TGTGCCAGTAGTAAGATAGCGGGAGGGGTAAATGAGCAGTTCTTC | CASSKIAGGVNEQFF
- | once | TRBJ2-5 | TRBV10-1 | TGCGCCAGCAGTTTCCCCGGGGAGACCCAGTACTTC | CASSFPGETQYF
- | - | TRBJ1-4 | TRBV4-3 | TGCGCCAGCAGCCAAGATCGGGTCCAGGGAGGTGATGAAAAACTGTTTTTT | CASSQDRVQGGDEKLFF
TRBD1 | once | TRBJ1-5 | TRBV6-5 | TGTGCCAGCAGTACGACAGGGCGTCAGCCCCAGCATTTT | CASSTTGRQPQHF
TRBD2 | - | TRBJ2-5 | TRBV13 | TGTGCCAGCAGCACCGGACTAGCGGGGTTACAAGAGACCCAGTACTTC | CASSTGLAGLQETQYF
- | - | TRBJ1-2 | TRBV20-1 | TGCAGTGCTAGAGAAATATATGGCTACACCTTC | CSAREIYGYTF
- | - | TRBJ2-4 | TRBV30 | TGTGCCTGGAGTGGAGTTAAGAGGGCGGCCGGCATTCAGTACTTC | CAWSGVKRAAGIQYF
- | - | TRBJ2-7 | TRBV18 | TGTGCCAGCTCACCACCGAGGGTCGGGAGCTCCTACGAGCAGTACTTC | CASSPPRVGSSYEQYF
TRBD1 | - | TRBJ1-5 | TRBV29-1 | TGCAGCGTTGGGGGACAGAACAATCAGCCCCAGCATTTT | CSVGGQNNQPQHF
TRBD2 | - | TRBJ2-7 | TRBV7-9 | TGTGCCAGCAGCGCCACTAGCGGGGGGGCCCATGAGCAGTACTTC | CASSATSGGAHEQYF
- | - | TRBJ1-4 | TRBV21-1 | TGTGCCTCAAGGGGGGGACCCCTGGGGGAAAAACTGTTTTTT | CASRGGPLGEKLFF
- | few | TRBJ2-5 | TRBV30 | TGTGCCTACACGCTCAATTCGGGGGAGACCCAGTACTTC | CAYTLNSGETQYF
TRBD2 | - | TRBJ2-7 | TRBV7-9 | TGTGCCAGCAGCCCCTACCGGAGACTAGCTTACGCCTACGAGCAGTACTTC | CASSPYRRLAYAYEQYF
- | - | TRBJ2-1 | TRBV5-1 | TGCGCCAGCAGCTTGGGTTACCGGTCGGAGCAGTTCTTC | CASSLGYRSEQFF
TRBD2 | few | TRBJ2-1 | TRBV7-9 | TGTGCCAGCAGCTTAGTAGCGGGAGGGCCCCGTGAGCAGTTCTTC | CASSLVAGGPREQFF
- | - | TRBJ2-5 | TRBV6-6 | TGTGCCAGCAGTTACCAGGGGCATCAAGAGACCCAGTACTTC | CASSYQGHQETQYF
TRBD1 | once | TRBJ2-3 | TRBV6-5 | TGTGCCAGCAGGGACAGGGGGGGGGCTAGTGATACGCAGTATTTT | CASRDRGGASDTQYF
TRBD1 | few | TRBJ1-5 | TRBV10-3 | TGTGCCATCAGTGAGACAGGGGCTGGTCAGCCCCAGCATTTT | CAISETGAGQPQHF
- | few | TRBJ1-2 | TRBV4-1 | TGCGCCAGCAGCCCCAGAGAGACACTCCCAAACTATGGCTACACCTTC | CASSPRETLPNYGYTF
- | - | TRBJ2-7 | TRBV28 | TGTGCCAGCAGTAGGAACAGGGTGTTCCACGAGCAGTACTTC | CASSRNRVFHEQYF
- | few | TRBJ2-5 | TRBV5-1 | TGCGCCAGCAGCTTGGGGACTTTGCAAGAGACCCAGTACTTC | CASSLGTLQETQYF
- | - | TRBJ2-2 | TRBV19 | TGTGCCAGTAGGGAAAGGGGCACCTCGAGCACCGGGGAGCTGTTTTTT | CASRERGTSSTGELFF
TRBD1 | - | TRBJ2-3 | TRBV10-3 | TGTGCCATCAGAGACCTGACAGGGGCCCTAGATACGCAGTATTTT | CAIRDLTGALDTQYF
TRBD2 | - | TRBJ2-1 | TRBV7-2 | TGTGCCAGCAGCCCGGAGCGGGGGTTGTACAATGAGCAGTTCTTC | CASSPERGLYNEQFF
- | few | TRBJ1-5 | TRBV2 | TGTGCCAGCAGCCCGGACAGAGGCAATCAGCCCCAGCATTTT | CASSPDRGNQPQHF
TRBD1 | - | TRBJ1-5 | TRBV18 | TGTGCCAGCTCACCACGGGACAGGGGTTATAATCAGCCCCAGCATTTT | CASSPRDRGYNQPQHF
TRBD2 | - | TRBJ2-1 | TRBV7-3 | TGTGCCAGCAGCTCCGGAGGACTAGCGGAGGGGGGTGAGCAGTTCTTC | CASSSGGLAEGGEQFF
- | once | TRBJ2-1 | TRBV28 | TGTGCCAGCAGTTTCTTGCCGGACTCTAACTACAATGAGCAGTTCTTC | CASSFLPDSNYNEQFF
- | - | TRBJ2-5 | TRBV2 | TGTGCCAGCAGGGACTCCCCCGCGGAGACCCAGTACTTC | CASRDSPAETQYF
TRBD2 | - | TRBJ2-1 | TRBV6-2/TRBV6-3 | TGTGCCAGCAGTTACTCGTTCGGCGGGGGGGCCCATGAGCAGTTCTTC | CASSYSFGGGAHEQFF
- | - | TRBJ1-3 | TRBV28 | TGTGCCAGCAGTTTCCCAACAGGGCAAGGAGGAAACACCATATATTTT | CASSFPTGQGGNTIYF
- | - | TRBJ1-1 | TRBV27 | TGTGCCAGCAGTTACAGGGCGATAGGCACTGAAGCTTTCTTT | CASSYRAIGTEAFF
TRBD1 | once | TRBJ1-2 | TRBV27 | TGTGCCAGCAGTTTATCCAGGTCCGTGACAGGGAACTATGGCTACACCTTC | CASSLSRSVTGNYGYTF
TRBD1 | - | TRBJ2-1 | TRBV4-1 | TGCGCCAGCAGCCAAGACGGGACAGGGCCGTACAATGAGCAGTTCTTC | CASSQDGTGPYNEQFF
- | - | TRBJ1-6 | TRBV21-1 | TGTGCCAGCAGCCCCGACCGGGACAGTAGTTCACCCCTCCACTTT | CASSPDRDSSSPLHF
TRBD2 | - | TRBJ2-7 | TRBV11-2 | TGTGCCAGCAGCTTAAGTTACGGGCCGGGGAGGGTTTACGAGCAGTACTTC | CASSLSYGPGRVYEQYF
TRBD1 | - | TRBJ1-1 | TRBV30 | TGTGCCTGGAGGGCAAGGGACAGGGGCCCGCGGGCTTTCTTT | CAWRARDRGPRAFF
TRBD2 | few | TRBJ2-3 | TRBV5-4 | TGTGCCAGCAGCTTGGGTGCTAGCGGGACCACAGATACGCAGTATTTT | CASSLGASGTTDTQYF
- | - | TRBJ2-7 | TRBV28 | TGTGCCAGCAGTTCACCTAGCGCGGCTCGGGGGGAGCAGTACTTC | CASSSPSAARGEQYF
- | - | TRBJ2-1 | TRBV7-8 | TGTGCCAGCAGCTTAGCGGGCCTAGCCCACAATGAGCAGTTCTTC | CASSLAGLAHNEQFF
TRBD2 | - | TRBJ2-3 | TRBV28 | TGTGCCAGCAGCTACGGAACCCCCATCGGGAGGGCCATGACAGATACGCAGTATTTT | CASSYGTPIGRAMTDTQYF
- | few | TRBJ2-2 | TRBV2 | TGTGCCAGCAGCGCTGGGGCCGCCTCCGGGGAGCTGTTTTTT | CASSAGAASGELFF
- | - | TRBJ2-2 | TRBV18 | TGTGCCAGCTCACCAGCCACGGGGACCGGGGAGCTGTTTTTT | CASSPATGTGELFF
TRBD1 | - | TRBJ2-7 | TRBV18 | TGTGCCAGCTCACCGCCGAGGACAGGGGATTACGAGCAGTACTTC | CASSPPRTGDYEQYF
TRBD2 | - | TRBJ2-1 | TRBV3-1/TRBV3-2 | TGTGCCAGCAGCCGCACCGCCGGACTAGCGGGGTTTCGGCAGTTCTTC | CASSRTAGLAGFRQFF
- | few | TRBJ1-5 | TRBV6-6 | TGTGCCAGCAGCCCAGATTCCCCTTCGGGTCAGCCCCAGCATTTT | CASSPDSPSGQPQHF